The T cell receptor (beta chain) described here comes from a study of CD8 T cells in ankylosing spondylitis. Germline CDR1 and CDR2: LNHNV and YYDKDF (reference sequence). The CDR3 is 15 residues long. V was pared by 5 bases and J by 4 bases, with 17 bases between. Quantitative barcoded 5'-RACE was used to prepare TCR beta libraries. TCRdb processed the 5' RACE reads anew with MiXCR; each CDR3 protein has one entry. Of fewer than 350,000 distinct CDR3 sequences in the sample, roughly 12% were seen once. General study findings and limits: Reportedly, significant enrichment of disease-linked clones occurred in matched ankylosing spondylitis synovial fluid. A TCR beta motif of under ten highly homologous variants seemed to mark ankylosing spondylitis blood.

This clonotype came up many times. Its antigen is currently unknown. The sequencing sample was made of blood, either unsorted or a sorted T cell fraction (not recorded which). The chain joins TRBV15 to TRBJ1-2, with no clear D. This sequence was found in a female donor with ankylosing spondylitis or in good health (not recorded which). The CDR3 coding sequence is TGTGCCACCAGCGAGCCTCGAGGGTTTGGCTATGGCTACACCTTC. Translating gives CATSEPRGFGYGYTF.